The clone carrying this T cell receptor beta chain was detected ten times or more. Its specificity is not known. The sample comes from a study of T cells in Graves' hyperthyroidism and ophthalmopathy. Whole-study findings and limits: Most clonotypes expanded in thyroid above 0.001 were likewise present in blood.

Per the germline V gene, CDR1 is LGHNA and CDR2 is YNFKEQ. The CDR3 is made up of 16 amino acids. Losses at the gene ends were 0 bases for V and 4 bases for J; bases not matched to a gene: 8. Graves' hyperthyroidism was deemed stable given no ophthalmopathy progression within 18 months. The hyperthyroidism was newly diagnosed and had lasted under 2 months; the patients were aged 18 to 65. The study excluded patients with uncontrolled infection, other autoimmune disease, pregnancy or lactation. The source material, RNA transcripts, was used to amplify TCR beta CDR3 regions. The HTBI primer set drove a first-round RT-PCR of the TCR CDR3. Via MiXCR, TCRdb re-called the multiplex PCR reads, giving one row per CDR3 protein. The sample carries a few hundred thousand distinct CDR3 sequences, around 46% recorded once.

V is TRBV4-2 and J is TRBJ1-1; 7 positions match TRBD1. The clonotype originates from a woman under 30 with Graves' hyperthyroidism. Material for sequencing was peripheral blood or thyroid tissue (not recorded which). Here the CDR3 reads CASSQDKRGRSTEAFF. The CDR3 bases are TGTGCCAGCAGCCAAGATAAAAGGGGGCGTTCCACTGAAGCTTTCTTT.